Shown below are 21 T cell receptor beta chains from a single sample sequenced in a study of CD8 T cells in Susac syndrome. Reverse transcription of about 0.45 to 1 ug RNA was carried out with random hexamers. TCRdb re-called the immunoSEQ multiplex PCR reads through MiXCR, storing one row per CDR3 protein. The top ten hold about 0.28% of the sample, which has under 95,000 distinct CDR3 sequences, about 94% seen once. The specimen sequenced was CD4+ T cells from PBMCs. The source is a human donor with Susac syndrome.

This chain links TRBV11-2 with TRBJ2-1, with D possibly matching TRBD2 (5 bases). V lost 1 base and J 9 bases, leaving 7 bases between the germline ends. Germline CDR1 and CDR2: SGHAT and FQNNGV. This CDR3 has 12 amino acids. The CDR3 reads CASSLGRVEQFF. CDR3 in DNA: TGTGCCAGCAGCTTAGGGCGGGTTGAGCAGTTCTTC.

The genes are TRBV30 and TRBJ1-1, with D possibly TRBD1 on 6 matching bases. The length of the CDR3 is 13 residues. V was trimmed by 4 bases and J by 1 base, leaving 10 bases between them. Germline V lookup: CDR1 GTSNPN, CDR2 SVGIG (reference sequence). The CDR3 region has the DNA TGTGCCTGGACCCTAGGGGGGAACACTGAAGCTTTCTTT. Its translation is CAWTLGGNTEAFF.

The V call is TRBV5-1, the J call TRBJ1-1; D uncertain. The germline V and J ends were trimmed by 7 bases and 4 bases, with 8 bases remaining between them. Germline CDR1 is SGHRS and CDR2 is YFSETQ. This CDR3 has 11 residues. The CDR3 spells CASWAGTEAFF. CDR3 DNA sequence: TGCGCCAGCTGGGCAGGCACTGAAGCTTTCTTT.

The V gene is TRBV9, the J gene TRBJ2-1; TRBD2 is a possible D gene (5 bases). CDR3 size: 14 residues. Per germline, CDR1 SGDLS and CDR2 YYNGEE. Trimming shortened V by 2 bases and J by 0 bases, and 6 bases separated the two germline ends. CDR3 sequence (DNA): TGTGCCAGCAGCGTCCTAGCCTCCTACAATGAGCAGTTCTTC. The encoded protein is CASSVLASYNEQFF.

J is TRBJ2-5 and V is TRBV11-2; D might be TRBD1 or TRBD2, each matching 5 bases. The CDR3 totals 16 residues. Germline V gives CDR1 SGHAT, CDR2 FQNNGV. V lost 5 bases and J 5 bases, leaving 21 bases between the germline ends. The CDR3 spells CASSDLRRGLGETQYF. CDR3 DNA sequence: TGTGCCAGCAGCGACTTACGACGGGGCCTCGGGGAGACCCAGTACTTC.

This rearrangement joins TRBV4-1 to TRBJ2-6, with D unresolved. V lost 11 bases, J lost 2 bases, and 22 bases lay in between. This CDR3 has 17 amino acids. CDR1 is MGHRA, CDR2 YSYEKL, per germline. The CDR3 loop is CAVSPGHMVTGANVLTF. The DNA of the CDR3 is TGCGCCGTCTCCCCCGGGCACATGGTTACTGGGGCCAACGTCCTGACTTTC.

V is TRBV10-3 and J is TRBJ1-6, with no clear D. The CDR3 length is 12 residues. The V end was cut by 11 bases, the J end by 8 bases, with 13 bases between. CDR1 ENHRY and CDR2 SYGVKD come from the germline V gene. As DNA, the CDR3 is TGTGCCTCGAAGGGATGGGATTCACCCCTCCACTTT. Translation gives CASKGWDSPLHF.

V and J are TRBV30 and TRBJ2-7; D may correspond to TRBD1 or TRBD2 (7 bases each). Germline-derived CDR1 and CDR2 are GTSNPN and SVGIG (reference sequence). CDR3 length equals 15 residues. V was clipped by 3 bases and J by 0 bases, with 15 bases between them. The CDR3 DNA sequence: TGTGCCTGGAGCCAGGGGGGGACGGCCTCCTACGAGCAGTACTTC. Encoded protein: CAWSQGGTASYEQYF.

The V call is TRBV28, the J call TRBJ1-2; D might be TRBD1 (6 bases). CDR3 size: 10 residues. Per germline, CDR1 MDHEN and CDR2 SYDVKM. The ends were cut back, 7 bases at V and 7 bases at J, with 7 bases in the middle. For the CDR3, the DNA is TGTGCCAGCAAGGGGGGTGGCTACACCTTC. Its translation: CASKGGGYTF.

The CDR3 DNA reads as TGTGCCAGCAGCCCTTCACCCCTCCACTTT. Amino acids: CASSPSPLHF. V usage is TRBV14 and J usage is TRBJ1-6; D unclear. This CDR3 comprises 10 residues. Germline V gene lookup returns CDR1 SGHDN and CDR2 FVKESK. Trimming took off 4 bases at V and 9 bases at J, with 1 base between the two ends.

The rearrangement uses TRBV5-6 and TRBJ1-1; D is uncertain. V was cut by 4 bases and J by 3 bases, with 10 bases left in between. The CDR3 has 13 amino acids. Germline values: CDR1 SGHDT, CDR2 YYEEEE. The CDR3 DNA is TGTGCCAGCAGCGGATGGGAGGACACTGAAGCTTTCTTT. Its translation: CASSGWEDTEAFF. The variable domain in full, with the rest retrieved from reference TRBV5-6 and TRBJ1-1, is DAGVTQSPTHLIKTRGQQVTLRCSPKSGHDTVSWYQQALGQGPQFIFQYYEEEERQRGNFPDRFSGHQFPNYSSELNVNALLLGDSALYLCASSGWEDTEAFFGQGTRLTVV.

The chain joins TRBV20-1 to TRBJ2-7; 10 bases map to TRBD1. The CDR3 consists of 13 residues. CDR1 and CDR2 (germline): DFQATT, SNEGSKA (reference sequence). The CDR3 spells CSGTGDKDYEQYF. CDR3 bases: TGCAGCGGGACAGGGGATAAGGACTACGAGCAGTACTTC.

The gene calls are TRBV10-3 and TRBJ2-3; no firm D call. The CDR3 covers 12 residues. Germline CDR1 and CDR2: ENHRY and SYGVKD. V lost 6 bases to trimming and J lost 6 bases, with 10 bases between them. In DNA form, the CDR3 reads TGTGCCATCAGCATAGAGAGTGATACGCAGTATTTT. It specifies CAISIESDTQYF.

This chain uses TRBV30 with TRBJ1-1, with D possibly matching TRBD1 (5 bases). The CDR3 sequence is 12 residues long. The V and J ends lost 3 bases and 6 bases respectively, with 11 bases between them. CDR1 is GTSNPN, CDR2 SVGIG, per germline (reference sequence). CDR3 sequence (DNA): TGTGCCTGGAGGGGGCAGGATGCTGAAGCTTTCTTT. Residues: CAWRGQDAEAFF.

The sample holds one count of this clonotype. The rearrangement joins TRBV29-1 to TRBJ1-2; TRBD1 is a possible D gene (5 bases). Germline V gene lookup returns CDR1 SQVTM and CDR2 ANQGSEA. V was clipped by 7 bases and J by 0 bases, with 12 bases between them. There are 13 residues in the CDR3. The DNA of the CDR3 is TGCAGCGCATGGTGGGGGGCTAACTATGGCTACACCTTC. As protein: CSAWWGANYGYTF.

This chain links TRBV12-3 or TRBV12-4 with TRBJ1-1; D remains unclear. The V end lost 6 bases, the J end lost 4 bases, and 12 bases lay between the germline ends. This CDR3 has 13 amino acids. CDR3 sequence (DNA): TGTGCCAGCAGACTCCTGGTGGGCACTGAAGCTTTCTTT. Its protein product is CASRLLVGTEAFF.

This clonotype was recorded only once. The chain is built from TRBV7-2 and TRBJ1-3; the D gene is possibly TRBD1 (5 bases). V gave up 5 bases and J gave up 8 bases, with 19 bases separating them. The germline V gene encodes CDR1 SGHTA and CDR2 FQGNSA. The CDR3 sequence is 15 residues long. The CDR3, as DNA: TGTGCCAGCAGCACCGGGGGAGGCGATTGGGACACCATATATTTT. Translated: CASSTGGGDWDTIYF.

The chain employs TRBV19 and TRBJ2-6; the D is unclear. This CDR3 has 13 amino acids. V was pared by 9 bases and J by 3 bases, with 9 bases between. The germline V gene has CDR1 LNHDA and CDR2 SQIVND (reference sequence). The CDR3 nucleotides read TGTGCCAGCAATCTTATTGGGGCCAACGTCCTGACTTTC. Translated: CASNLIGANVLTF.

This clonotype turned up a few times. The CDR3 DNA is TGTGCCAGCAGCTTGAGGTACGAGCAGTACTTC. It yields the protein CASSLRYEQYF. The gene calls are TRBV5-6 and TRBJ2-7; D is uncertain. This CDR3 is 11 amino acids long. The ends were cut back, 1 base at V and 4 bases at J, with 3 bases in the middle. Germline V gene sequence: CDR1 SGHDT, CDR2 YYEEEE. Variable domain in full (rest from reference TRBV5-6 and TRBJ2-7): DAGVTQSPTHLIKTRGQQVTLRCSPKSGHDTVSWYQQALGQGPQFIFQYYEEEERQRGNFPDRFSGHQFPNYSSELNVNALLLGDSALYLCASSLRYEQYFGPGTRLTVT.

The CDR3 DNA is TGTGCCAGCAGCCAGGACCCTAGCGGGGGGCCGGACAATGAGCAGTTCTTC. It specifies CASSQDPSGGPDNEQFF. The chain recombines TRBV4-2 with TRBJ2-1; the match to TRBD2 covers 11 bases. The V gene end was trimmed by 3 bases and the J gene end by 5 bases; junction bases not matched to a gene: 9. This CDR3 is 17 amino acids long. The germline gives CDR1 LGHNA, CDR2 YNFKEQ.

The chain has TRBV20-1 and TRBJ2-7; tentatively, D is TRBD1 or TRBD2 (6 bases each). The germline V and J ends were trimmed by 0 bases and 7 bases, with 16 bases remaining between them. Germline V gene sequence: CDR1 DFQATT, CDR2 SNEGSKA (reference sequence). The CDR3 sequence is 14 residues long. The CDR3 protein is CSARDSRGVGEQYF. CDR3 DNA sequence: TGCAGTGCTAGAGATTCGAGGGGGGTGGGGGAGCAGTACTTC.